This is a list of T cell receptor beta chains from one sample in a study of OX40 agonist ivuxolimab in advanced cancers. Here immunoSEQ multiplex PCR was the method, and the copy in TCRdb shows in-frame clones only, minus some. The sample lists over 45,000 clones, around nine tenths seen once, with roughly 1.3% in the top ten. The specimen was CD4+ or CD8+ T cells sorted from blood, collected in a trial of the OX40 agonist ivuxolimab. All receptors come from an adult with an advanced solid tumor such as melanoma, head and neck, liver or kidney cancer. The CDR3 runs from the conserved cysteine through the conserved F or W. A D gene is named only where the DNA matches it firmly. For some rows the clone size is stated as once, few or many, or as a class when expanded; others skip it.

clone_size,v_call,d_call,j_call,cdr3_nt,cdr3_aa
once,TRBV7-8,.,TRBJ1-3,TGTGCCAGCAGCTTAGAAGGGGACAAATCTGGAAACACCATATATTTT,CASSLEGDKSGNTIYF
.,TRBV30,.,TRBJ2-7,TGTGCCTGGAGTGATACGGGACGGTCCTACGAGCAGTACTTC,CAWSDTGRSYEQYF
.,TRBV5-4,.,TRBJ2-1,TGTGCCAGCAGCTTGCTGGCAGGGGGGGGAAGGGACGGTGAGCAGTTCTTC,CASSLLAGGGRDGEQFF
.,TRBV19,TRBD1,TRBJ1-1,TGTGCCAGTAGCAACAGGGGCGTCACTGAAGCTTTCTTT,CASSNRGVTEAFF
.,TRBV7-3,TRBD2,TRBJ2-1,TGTGCCAGCAGCCCCTCCGGGACTAGCAATGAGCAGTTCTTC,CASSPSGTSNEQFF
.,TRBV18,.,TRBJ2-3,TGTGCCAGCTCACTCTACGAGGATACGCAGTATTTT,CASSLYEDTQYF
few,TRBV5-4,TRBD2,TRBJ2-1,TGTGCCAGCAGCTTGGGGGGGACTAGCAGTTACAATGAGCAGTTCTTC,CASSLGGTSSYNEQFF
.,TRBV5-8,.,TRBJ1-2,TGTGCCAGCAGCTCCGGATGGAAAGAGAGTAACTATGGCTACACCTTC,CASSSGWKESNYGYTF
.,TRBV6-5,.,TRBJ1-2,TGTGCCAGCAGTTACTCGATCGTAGAGGGTGTCTATGGCTACACCTTC,CASSYSIVEGVYGYTF
.,TRBV15,.,TRBJ2-1,TGTGCCACCAGCAGAGAGGGGCTCGGCTACAATGAGCAGTTCTTC,CATSREGLGYNEQFF
.,TRBV11-2,TRBD2,TRBJ2-7,TGTGCCAGCAGCTTTAACGGGGGGTACGAGCAGTACTTC,CASSFNGGYEQYF
.,TRBV30,.,TRBJ2-6,TGTGCCTGCTTGGGCTCCACTGGACACCCCTCCGGGTCTAGGGTCCTGACTTTC,CACLGSTGHPSGSRVLTF
.,TRBV7-6,TRBD2,TRBJ2-3,TGTGCCAGCAGCTTGGGGCGGGGGGGTGCAGATACGCAGTATTTT,CASSLGRGGADTQYF
.,TRBV2,.,TRBJ1-4,TGTGCCAGCAGTGAAACTTACACGGGCGGGAAACTGTTTTTT,CASSETYTGGKLFF
.,TRBV5-8,.,TRBJ2-4,TGTGCCAGCTTCCGCGTGAGGTTAGCCAAAAACATTCAGTACTTC,CASFRVRLAKNIQYF
.,TRBV19,.,TRBJ1-5,TGTGCCAGTAGTACTCAGGGGAGGGAAGATCAGCCCCAGCATTTT,CASSTQGREDQPQHF
.,TRBV12-5,.,TRBJ2-6,TGTGCTAGTGGTTTGTTCGGATGGGGCATCTCCTCAGGGGCCAACGTCCTGACTTTC,CASGLFGWGISSGANVLTF
.,TRBV13,.,TRBJ2-7,TGTGCCAGCAGCTTAGTCGTGGCCCCCTACGAGCAGTACTTC,CASSLVVAPYEQYF
.,TRBV28,.,TRBJ2-7,TGTGCCAGCAGTTTAGGATACGAGCAGTACTTC,CASSLGYEQYF
.,TRBV15,.,TRBJ1-5,TGTGCCACCAGCAGAGAGGGGGAGGGCACTAACCAGCCCCAGCATTTT,CATSREGEGTNQPQHF
.,TRBV5-6,.,TRBJ2-6,TGTGCCAGCAGCTTGATTAGTGCTGGGGCCAACGTCCTGACTTTC,CASSLISAGANVLTF
once,TRBV6-5,.,TRBJ2-7,TGTGCCAGCAGTCTCCAGGGCGCGATCTCCAACGAGCAGTACTTC,CASSLQGAISNEQYF
.,TRBV5-1,TRBD1,TRBJ2-3,TGCGCCAGCAGCTTGGGAGTGACAGGGAACACAGATACGCAGTATTTT,CASSLGVTGNTDTQYF
.,TRBV9,.,TRBJ1-1,TGTGCCAGCAGCGTAGATGGTCAGATGAACACTGAAGCTTTCTTT,CASSVDGQMNTEAFF
.,TRBV4-1,TRBD1,TRBJ1-5,TGCGCCAGCAGCCGATCGGGACAGTCGAGCAATCAGCCCCAGCATTTT,CASSRSGQSSNQPQHF
.,TRBV5-6,.,TRBJ1-3,TGTGCCAGCAGCGAATCGGGAGGGCTCACTGGAAACACCATATATTTT,CASSESGGLTGNTIYF
.,TRBV15,TRBD1,TRBJ1-1,TGTGCCACCAGCCCAAGGACAGGAATCATGAACACTGAAGCTTTCTTT,CATSPRTGIMNTEAFF
.,TRBV28,.,TRBJ1-5,TGTGCCAGCAGTTTAAAAGGGGGTCAGCCCCAGCATTTT,CASSLKGGQPQHF
.,TRBV27,.,TRBJ1-1,TGTGCCAGCAGTTTATCGGTCCAAACTGAAGCTTTCTTT,CASSLSVQTEAFF
.,TRBV9,.,TRBJ1-4,TGTGCCAGCAGCCACACCGGGACGGCTAATGAAAAACTGTTTTTT,CASSHTGTANEKLFF
.,TRBV27,TRBD2,TRBJ2-5,TGTGCCAGCAGTTTATCGAGGGCTAGCGGGAGGGCCAGGGAGACCCAGTACTTC,CASSLSRASGRARETQYF
.,TRBV19,.,TRBJ1-2,TGTGCCAGTAGGAGGGGCCAGGACGACTATGGCTACACCTTC,CASRRGQDDYGYTF
once,TRBV6-6,.,TRBJ2-3,TGTGCCAGCAGGGGGAGTTCTAGCACAGATACGCAGTATTTT,CASRGSSSTDTQYF
.,TRBV10-3,.,TRBJ2-3,TGTGCCATCACGGGTGGGGGCACAGATACGCAGTATTTT,CAITGGGTDTQYF
.,TRBV28,.,TRBJ1-2,TGTGCCAGCAGTTTAAGTGGCTATGGCTACACCTTC,CASSLSGYGYTF
few,TRBV6-5,.,TRBJ2-1,TGTGCCAGCAGTTTTCGGGGGCCGGGCTCCTACAATGAGCAGTTCTTC,CASSFRGPGSYNEQFF
.,TRBV5-1,.,TRBJ1-4,TGCGCCAGCAGCTTGAGGTCGGCAGGAGATGAAAAACTGTTTTTT,CASSLRSAGDEKLFF
.,TRBV5-1,.,TRBJ1-1,TGCGCCAGCAGAGGGGGACCGAACACTGAAGCTTTCTTT,CASRGGPNTEAFF
once,TRBV9,.,TRBJ2-1,TGTGCCAGCAGCGTTCTAACCGGGGGTTACAATGAGCAGTTCTTC,CASSVLTGGYNEQFF
.,TRBV5-6,.,TRBJ2-2,TGTGCCAGCAGTCAGACCGGGACATCCTACACCGGGGAGCTGTTTTTT,CASSQTGTSYTGELFF
once,TRBV18,.,TRBJ1-5,TGTGCCAGCTCGAGAGACGGGGGGAATCAGCCCCAGCATTTT,CASSRDGGNQPQHF